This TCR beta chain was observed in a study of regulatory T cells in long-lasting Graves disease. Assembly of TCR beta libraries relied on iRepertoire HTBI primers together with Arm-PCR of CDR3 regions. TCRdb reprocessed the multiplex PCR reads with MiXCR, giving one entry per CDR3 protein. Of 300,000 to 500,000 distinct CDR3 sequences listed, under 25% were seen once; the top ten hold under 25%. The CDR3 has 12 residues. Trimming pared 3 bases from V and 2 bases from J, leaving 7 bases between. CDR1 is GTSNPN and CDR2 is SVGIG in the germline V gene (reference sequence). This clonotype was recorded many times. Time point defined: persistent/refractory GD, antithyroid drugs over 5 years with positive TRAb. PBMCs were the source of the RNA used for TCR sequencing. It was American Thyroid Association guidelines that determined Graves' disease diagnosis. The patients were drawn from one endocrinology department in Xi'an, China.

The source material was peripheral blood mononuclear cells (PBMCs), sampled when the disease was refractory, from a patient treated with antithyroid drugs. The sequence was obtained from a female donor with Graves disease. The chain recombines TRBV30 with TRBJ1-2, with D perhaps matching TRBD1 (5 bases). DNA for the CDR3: TGTGCCTGGAGGACAGAGAACTATGGCTACACCTTC. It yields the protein CAWRTENYGYTF.